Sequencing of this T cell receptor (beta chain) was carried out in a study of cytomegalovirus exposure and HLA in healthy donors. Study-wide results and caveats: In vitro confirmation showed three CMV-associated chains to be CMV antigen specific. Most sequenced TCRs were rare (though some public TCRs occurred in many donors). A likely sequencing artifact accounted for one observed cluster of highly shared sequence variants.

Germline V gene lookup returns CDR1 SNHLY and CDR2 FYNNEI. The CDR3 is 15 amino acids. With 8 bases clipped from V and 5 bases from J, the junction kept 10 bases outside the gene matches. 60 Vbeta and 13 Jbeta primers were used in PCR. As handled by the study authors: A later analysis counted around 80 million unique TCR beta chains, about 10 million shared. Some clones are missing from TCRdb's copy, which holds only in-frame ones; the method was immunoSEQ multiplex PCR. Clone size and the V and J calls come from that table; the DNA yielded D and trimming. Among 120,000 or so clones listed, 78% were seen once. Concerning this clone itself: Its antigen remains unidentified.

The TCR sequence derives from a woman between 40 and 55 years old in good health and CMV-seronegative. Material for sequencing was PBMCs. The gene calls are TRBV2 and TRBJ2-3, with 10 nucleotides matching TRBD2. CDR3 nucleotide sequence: TGTGCCAGCGTACTAGCGGGGCTTGGTAGAGATACGCAGTATTTT. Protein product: CASVLAGLGRDTQYF.